This TCR beta chain was found in a study of blood T cell repertoires in COVID-19. As to this clone: This sample includes further DNA sequences coding for the same CDR3.

Membership in each cohort depended on participant-reported clinical history. Germline V gene sequence: CDR1 LGHDT, CDR2 YNNKEL (reference sequence). V dropped 1 base and J dropped 4 bases, with 5 bases sitting between them. This CDR3 is built from 12 residues. Assay: immunoSEQ multiplex PCR; the TCRdb copy retains only in-frame clones and omits some. This table holds 360,000 or so clones, about nine tenths found once. The V call is TRBV3-1 (or the pseudogene TRBV3-2), the J call TRBJ2-7, with D perhaps matching TRBD2 (5 bases). The source is a woman in her twenties or thirties who had recovered from COVID-19. The sequenced sample was PBMCs or T cells enriched from blood (not recorded which). CDR3 amino acids: CASSQGGYEQYF. In DNA, the CDR3 is TGTGCCAGCAGCCAAGGAGGGTACGAGCAGTACTTC.